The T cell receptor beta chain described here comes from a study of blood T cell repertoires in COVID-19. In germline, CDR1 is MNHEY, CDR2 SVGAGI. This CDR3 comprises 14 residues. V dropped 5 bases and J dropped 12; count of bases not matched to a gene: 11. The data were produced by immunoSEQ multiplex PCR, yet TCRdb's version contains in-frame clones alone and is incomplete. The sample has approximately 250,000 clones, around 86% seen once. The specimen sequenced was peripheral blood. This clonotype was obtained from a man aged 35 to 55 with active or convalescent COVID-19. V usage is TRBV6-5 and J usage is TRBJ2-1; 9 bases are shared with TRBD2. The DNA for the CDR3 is TGTGCCAGCAGTCCCCCTAGCGGGGTCTGGGGGCAGTTCTTC. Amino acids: CASSPPSGVWGQFF.